The subject of this entry is one T cell receptor beta chain. Its matching antigen is unknown. PCR employed 60 Vbeta and 13 Jbeta primers. The assay was immunoSEQ multiplex PCR, and TCRdb's table has in-frame clones only and misses some. This repertoire shows some 110,000 clones, about 70% found once; its top ten account for around 13%. The record originates from a study of cytomegalovirus exposure and HLA in healthy donors. Study outcomes and limitations: In a later analysis, a missense DCLRE1C variant was linked to TCR beta V- and J-gene trimming. A reported reduction in N-insertions relative to the 666-donor mean was seen in an Asian-associated ancestry cluster in a later analysis. Analysis performed later found more than 15,000 TCR beta sequences associated with HLA alleles at 0.05 false discovery rate.

The CDR3 consists of 16 residues. Germline CDR1 KGHSH, CDR2 LQKENI. With 3 bases clipped from V and 9 bases from J, the junction kept 9 bases outside the gene matches. This chain uses TRBV18 with TRBJ2-1; TRBD2 aligns across 12 bases. The receptor was derived from a woman aged 55-69 years in good health and CMV-seropositive. The sequenced sample consisted of PBMCs. CDR3 region: CASSPLAGGPFGEQFF. Here the CDR3 DNA reads TGTGCCAGCTCACCTCTAGCGGGAGGGCCATTTGGTGAGCAGTTCTTC.